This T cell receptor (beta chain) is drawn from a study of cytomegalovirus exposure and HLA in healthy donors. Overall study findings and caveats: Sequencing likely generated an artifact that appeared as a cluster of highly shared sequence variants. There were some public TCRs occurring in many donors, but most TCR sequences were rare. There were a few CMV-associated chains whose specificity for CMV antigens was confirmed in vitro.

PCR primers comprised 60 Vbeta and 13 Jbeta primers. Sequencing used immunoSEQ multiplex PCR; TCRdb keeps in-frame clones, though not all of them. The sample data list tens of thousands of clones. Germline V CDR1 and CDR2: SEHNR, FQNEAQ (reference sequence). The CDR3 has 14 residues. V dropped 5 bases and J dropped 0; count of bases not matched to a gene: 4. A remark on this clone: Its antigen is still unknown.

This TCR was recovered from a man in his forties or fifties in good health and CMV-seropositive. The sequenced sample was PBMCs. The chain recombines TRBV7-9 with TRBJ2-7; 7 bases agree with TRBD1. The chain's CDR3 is CASSEGQSSYEQYF. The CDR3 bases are TGTGCCAGCAGCGAGGGACAGAGCTCCTACGAGCAGTACTTC.